This T cell receptor (beta chain) appears in the sequencing data of a study of radiotherapy plus CTLA-4 blockade in lung cancer. Study details: Objective responses were observed in more than 15% of patients, and disease control was achieved by roughly 29%.

This clone was observed a handful of times. Its antigen is as yet unknown. Sequencing used immunoSEQ multiplex PCR; TCRdb keeps in-frame clones, though not all of them. The table lists 35,000 to 55,000 clones, 70% to 80% of them singletons, with approximately 2.6% in the top ten. Study observations and caveats: In blood, TCR clones derived from the tumor expanded after radiotherapy plus ipilimumab. The authors reported that early blood T cell clone dynamics, with interferon-beta, best predicted response.

Treatment of patients with chemo-refractory metastatic non-small-cell lung cancer consisted of focal radiation plus CTLA-4 blockade with ipilimumab. This TCR was sampled from a human donor with non-small cell lung cancer whose response to radiotherapy plus ipilimumab could not be evaluated. The sample was peripheral blood, taken from a patient treated with radiotherapy plus ipilimumab.

CDR3 loop: CASSLGPLSSGNTIYF. DNA of the CDR3: TGCGCCAGCAGCCTCGGTCCTCTAAGTTCAGGAAACACCATATATTTT. The chain uses TRBV4-3 and TRBJ1-3; no definite D call. The CDR3 has 16 residues. The germline V and J ends were trimmed by 4 bases and 4 bases, with 17 bases remaining between them. Germline lookup yields CDR1 LGHNA and CDR2 YSLEER.